The present T cell receptor beta chain was sequenced within a study of CD8 T cells in Susac syndrome. J was trimmed by 0 bases and V by 5 bases; bases with no gene match: 7. Germline assignment: CDR1 GTSNPN and CDR2 SVGIG (reference sequence). The CDR3 runs 17 residues. Random hexamers primed reverse transcription of about 0.45 to 1 ug RNA. TCRdb reanalysed the immunoSEQ multiplex PCR reads using MiXCR and keeps one entry per CDR3 protein. The sample holds about 200,000 distinct CDR3 sequences, roughly 94% seen once. Peripheral blood CD8+ and CD4+ T cells were profiled by TCR beta sequencing. The TCR was taken from a human donor in good health. Input material: CD4+ T cells from PBMCs. The genes are TRBV30 and TRBJ2-1; 13 nucleotides line up with TRBD2. The CDR3 DNA follows: TGTGCCTGGGGGGGACTAGCGGGATCAAGCTCCTACAATGAGCAGTTCTTC. Translation gives CAWGGLAGSSSYNEQFF.